Each of the 20 T cell receptor beta chains below was sequenced from the same sample in a study of blood T cell repertoires in COVID-19. Assay used: immunoSEQ multiplex PCR; TCRdb lists only in-frame clones, some missing. This repertoire shows 90,000 to 120,000 clones, approximately 88% found once; its top ten account for roughly 2.5%. The sequencing sample was made of peripheral blood. Receptors originate from a human donor in a cohort sampled during active COVID-19.

CDR3 DNA: TGTGCCAGCAGCCTAGCGGGAGGTGCAGATACGCAGTATTTT. The encoded protein is CASSLAGGADTQYF. The chain employs TRBV6-6 and TRBJ2-3, with TRBD2 matching over 11 bases. CDR1 is MNHNY, CDR2 SVGAGI, per germline (reference sequence). The CDR3 runs to 14 residues. The V segment lost 6 bases and the J segment 4 bases; nucleotides outside the gene matches: 3.

V and J are TRBV28 and TRBJ2-1; TRBD2 agrees at 11 bases. The germline V gene has CDR1 MDHEN and CDR2 SYDVKM. V was pared by 4 bases and J by 0 bases, with 5 bases of the junction left unmatched. The CDR3 is 17 amino acids. CDR3 DNA: TGTGCCAGCAGTTCCCAACTAGCGGGGGACTCCTACAATGAGCAGTTCTTC. Protein: CASSSQLAGDSYNEQFF. Using reference TRBV28 and TRBJ2-1 for the parts outside the CDR3, the full variable domain is DVKVTQSSRYLVKRTGEKVFLECVQDMDHENMFWYRQDPGLGLRLIYFSYDVKMKEKGDIPEGYSVSREKKERFSLILESASTNQTSMYLCASSSQLAGDSYNEQFFGPGTRLTVL.

The J gene is TRBJ2-5, the V gene TRBV3-1 (or the pseudogene TRBV3-2); D perhaps matches TRBD1 (5 bases). V was trimmed by 0 bases and J by 5 bases, leaving 13 bases between them. The CDR3 loop spans 15 amino acids. Per the germline V gene, CDR1 is LGHDT and CDR2 is YNNKEL (reference sequence). The DNA of the CDR3 is TGTGCCAGCAGCCAAGAGGGGCACGGCGCGGAGACCCAGTACTTC. Its protein is CASSQEGHGAETQYF.

This clone was seen a handful of times. The chain has TRBV28 and TRBJ1-2; D not certain. This CDR3 spans 12 amino acids. V was clipped by 7 bases and J by 8 bases, with 14 bases between them. Germline CDR1 and CDR2: MDHEN and SYDVKM. CDR3 sequence reads: CASKDSFSGYTF. The CDR3 nucleotides are TGTGCCAGCAAAGACTCTTTTAGCGGCTACACCTTC.

J is TRBJ1-2 and V is TRBV27; 9 bases align to TRBD1. This CDR3 region has 16 residues. The germline V gene has CDR1 MNHEY and CDR2 SMNVEV (reference sequence). With 6 bases clipped from V and 2 bases from J, the junction kept 10 bases outside the gene matches. CDR3 sequence (DNA): TGTGCCAGCAGCCCCCAGTCCGGGACAGGGAACTATGGCTACACCTTC. This codes for CASSPQSGTGNYGYTF.

The V and J genes are TRBV27 and TRBJ2-1, with D perhaps TRBD1 (5 bases). Germline V gene lookup returns CDR1 MNHEY and CDR2 SMNVEV (reference sequence). Trimming shortened V by 8 bases and J by 0 bases, and 8 bases separated the two germline ends. The CDR3 sequence is 13 residues long. This CDR3 is CASGAPSYNEQFF. Written as DNA, the CDR3 is TGTGCCAGCGGGGCCCCCTCCTACAATGAGCAGTTCTTC.

The V call is TRBV6-5, the J call TRBJ1-5; 12 bases fit TRBD1. Germline-derived CDR1 and CDR2 are MNHEY and SVGAGI. V gave up 6 bases and J gave up 6 bases; unmatched junction bases: 6. The CDR3 loop spans 15 amino acids. The CDR3 nucleotides are TGTGCCAGCAGCCGCGGGACAGGGGGCTCTCAGCCCCAGCATTTT. It translates to CASSRGTGGSQPQHF.

The chain joins TRBV19 to TRBJ1-5; D call uncertain. V dropped 1 base and J dropped 5 bases, with 6 bases sitting between them. The CDR3 totals 13 residues. Germline CDR1 LNHDA, CDR2 SQIVND (reference sequence). This chain's CDR3 is CASSIGAHQPQHF. DNA for the CDR3: TGTGCCAGTAGTATAGGAGCCCATCAGCCCCAGCATTTT.

This clone was recorded once. The V gene is TRBV11-1, the J gene TRBJ2-1; the D is unclear. Trimming left V 5 bases short and J 6 bases short, with 5 bases between. The CDR3 has 11 residues. Germline V gene sequence: CDR1 SGHAT, CDR2 FQDESV (reference sequence). The CDR3 spells CASSPTNEQFF. The CDR3 nucleotides read TGTGCCAGCAGCCCTACCAATGAGCAGTTCTTC.

The chain joins TRBV7-2 to TRBJ1-5; no clear D gene. The CDR3 totals 12 residues. V lost 5 bases and J 4 bases, leaving 6 bases between the germline ends. CDR1 SGHTA and CDR2 FQGNSA come from the germline V gene. In DNA, the CDR3 is TGTGCCAGCAGCCGCCTAAATCAGCCCCAGCATTTT. Its translation is CASSRLNQPQHF.

The J gene is TRBJ1-2, the V gene TRBV13; D unresolved. With 0 bases removed from V and 0 bases from J, the gap between germline ends came to 8 bases. This CDR3 comprises 15 residues. Germline CDR1 is PRHDT and CDR2 is FYEKMQ (reference sequence). DNA of the CDR3: TGTGCCAGCAGCTTAGGCCCGGTGTCTAACTATGGCTACACCTTC. This codes for CASSLGPVSNYGYTF.

This chain joins TRBV7-6 and TRBJ2-1; TRBD2 aligns across 13 bases. There are 15 residues in the CDR3. Trimming removed 1 base from V and 6 bases from J; junction bases left unmatched: 0. The germline V gene encodes CDR1 SGHVS and CDR2 FNYEAQ. The CDR3 coding sequence is TGTGCCAGCAGCTTAGGGACTAGCGGGGGCAATGAGCAGTTCTTC. This sequence encodes CASSLGTSGGNEQFF.

This clone was recorded once. The CDR3 region has the DNA TGTGCCAGCAGCCAAGGGGCGGGACGCACAGATACGCAGTATTTT. This sequence encodes CASSQGAGRTDTQYF. This chain joins TRBV3-1 (or the pseudogene TRBV3-2) and TRBJ2-3; tentatively, D is TRBD2 (6 bases). The length of the CDR3 is 15 residues. Deletions cut 1 base from V and 1 base from J, with 9 bases between. CDR1 is LGHDT and CDR2 is YNNKEL in the germline V gene (reference sequence).

This clone was picked up a small number of times. This CDR3 reads CASMQEGWNGELFF. The CDR3 DNA is TGTGCCAGCATGCAGGAGGGATGGAACGGGGAGCTGTTTTTT. The chain employs TRBV5-6 and TRBJ2-2, with D perhaps matching TRBD2 (6 bases). From germline, CDR1 is SGHDT and CDR2 YYEEEE. The CDR3 sequence is 14 residues long. V gave up 6 bases and J gave up 7 bases, with 16 bases separating them.

In this sample, this clone turned up a few times. V usage is TRBV10-3 and J usage is TRBJ1-1; 9 bases align to TRBD1. Germline CDR1 and CDR2: ENHRY and SYGVKD. The CDR3 runs 14 residues. V gave up 5 bases and J gave up 1 base; unmatched junction bases: 2. CDR3 sequence (DNA): TGTGCCATCAGTTCGGGACAGGGGAACACTGAAGCTTTCTTT. It specifies CAISSGQGNTEAFF.

V gene TRBV5-4 combines with J gene TRBJ2-6; TRBD1 agrees at 7 bases. V was clipped by 6 bases and J by 1 base; unmatched bases: 4. There are 15 residues in the CDR3. CDR1 is SGHNT, CDR2 YYREEE, per germline (reference sequence). CDR3 region: CASNSGGSGANVLTF. CDR3 nucleotide sequence: TGTGCCAGCAACTCAGGGGGTTCTGGGGCCAACGTCCTGACTTTC.

This sequence joins TRBV4-1 and TRBJ2-2; 14 bases match TRBD2. The CDR3 length is 17 residues. From germline, CDR1 is MGHRA and CDR2 YSYEKL. V lost 5 bases and J lost 0; bases outside the gene matches: 2. The CDR3 region is CASSKTSGGANTGELFF. The DNA for the CDR3 is TGCGCCAGCAGCAAGACTAGCGGGGGGGCGAACACCGGGGAGCTGTTTTTT.

Here the CDR3 DNA reads TGTGCCAGCAGAGAAACAGGGACCCTCTCTGGAAACACCATATATTTT. As protein: CASRETGTLSGNTIYF. The chain combines TRBV27 with TRBJ1-3; maybe TRBD1 (6 bases). CDR1 is MNHEY, CDR2 SMNVEV, per germline (reference sequence). The CDR3 totals 16 residues. V was cut by 6 bases and J by 0 bases, with 15 bases left in between.

The V gene is TRBV28, the J gene TRBJ2-7; 8 nucleotides agree with TRBD2. Germline V gene sequence: CDR1 MDHEN, CDR2 SYDVKM. CDR3 length equals 15 residues. After removal of 2 bases from V and 4 bases from J, the junction contained 7 bases not matched to a gene. This CDR3 is CASSLGGREDYEQYF. The CDR3 DNA sequence: TGTGCCAGCAGTTTAGGAGGGCGGGAGGATTACGAGCAGTACTTC.

The V call is TRBV15, the J call TRBJ2-7; maybe TRBD1 (6 bases). Germline CDR1 LNHNV, CDR2 YYDKDF (reference sequence). This CDR3 is built from 15 residues. V dropped 0 bases and J dropped 2 bases, with 11 bases sitting between them. Written as DNA, the CDR3 is TGTGCCACCAGCAGAGATACAGGGCCGGCCTACGAGCAGTACTTC. It translates to CATSRDTGPAYEQYF.